This TCR beta chain was documented in a study of control samples from healthy donors and cancer patients (dated by TCRdb to the early 2020s). With regard to this clone: Its specific antigen is unknown. No per-base quality is available; no much larger clone lies one base away.

Libraries were constructed by the immunoSEQ multiplex PCR assay. What TCRdb holds here is the immuneACCESS table cut down to in-frame rearrangements. Part of the clones is not present; checked against another copy, under half of the missing clones reflect an unresolved V gene, and the others are unexplained. Across this sample there are around 68,000 clones, with approximately 80% seen only once. In total, the top ten clones hold around 15% of the sample. Trimming takes 3 bases off V and 8 bases off J; junction bases not matched to a gene: 10. The CDR1 and CDR2 encoded by the germline V gene are KGHDR and SFDVKD. Spanning cysteine to phenylalanine, the CDR3 consists of 16 amino acids. Of the read, only the CDR3 DNA is kept; its 48 bases are in frame from base 1.

The chain is made from TRBV24-1 and TRBJ2-1, and 9 junctional nucleotides match TRBD2. The sequence was obtained from a man aged 50 to 60 in good health. Material for sequencing was blood. The DNA sequence is given as TGTGCCACCAGTGATCCCGGACTAGCGAGGATCGATGAGCAGTTCTTC. Its protein reads: CATSDPGLARIDEQFF.